The 18 T cell receptor beta chains reported below all come from one sample, sequenced in a study of blood T cell repertoires in COVID-19. TCRdb's copy holds only in-frame clones and misses some; the assay was immunoSEQ multiplex PCR. The table records some 270,000 clones, about 80% of them present only once. Sequenced input: PBMCs or T cells enriched from blood (not recorded which). Receptors originate from a man aged 45-60 years who had recovered from COVID-19.

The chain employs TRBV20-1 and TRBJ2-7; the D gene is possibly TRBD1 (5 bases). Germline CDR1 is DFQATT and CDR2 is SNEGSKA (reference sequence). CDR3 length: 14 residues. V lost 3 bases, J lost 7 bases, and 19 bases lay in between. The CDR3: CSASRSARRGEQYF. The CDR3 coding sequence is TGCAGTGCTAGTCGCAGCGCCAGAAGGGGTGAGCAGTACTTC.

V usage is TRBV5-4 and J usage is TRBJ1-1; TRBD1 aligns across 9 bases. The V segment lost 2 bases and the J segment 5 bases; nucleotides outside the gene matches: 1. Germline V gene sequence: CDR1 SGHNT, CDR2 YYREEE (reference sequence). The CDR3 runs to 13 residues. The CDR3 DNA follows: TGTGCCAGCAGCTTCGGACAGGGGACTGAAGCTTTCTTT. Protein sequence: CASSFGQGTEAFF.

V usage is TRBV2 and J usage is TRBJ2-3; 7 bases align to TRBD2. There are 16 residues in the CDR3. V gave up 7 bases and J gave up 6 bases; unmatched junction bases: 16. The germline V gene encodes CDR1 SNHLY and CDR2 FYNNEI. The CDR3 region has the DNA TGTGCCAGCACCCGCCCAACGGGAGGTCTTGGGGATACGCAGTATTTT. Its protein is CASTRPTGGLGDTQYF.

The genes are TRBV12-5 and TRBJ1-6; D gene unclear. Trimming took 3 bases from V and 0 from J, leaving 15 bases between them. The CDR3 extends over 18 amino acids. Germline V gives CDR1 LGHNT, CDR2 FRNRAP. The CDR3 bases are TGTGCTAGTGGTTTAATGACGCTTGGGAGCTCCTATAATTCACCCCTCCACTTT. Amino acids: CASGLMTLGSSYNSPLHF. The full variable domain, completed using reference TRBV12-5 and TRBJ1-6, is DARVTQTPRHKVTEMGQEVTMRCQPILGHNTVFWYRQTMMQGLELLAYFRNRAPLDDSGMPKDRFSAEMPDATLATLKIQPSEPRDSAVYFCASGLMTLGSSYNSPLHFGNGTRLTVT.

The rearrangement links TRBV11-2 to TRBJ1-3; 9 bases fit TRBD1. J was trimmed by 7 bases and V by 5 bases; bases with no gene match: 15. Germline assignment: CDR1 SGHAT and CDR2 FQNNGV. CDR3 length: 17 amino acids. The CDR3, as DNA: TGTGCCAGCAGCCCCGTAAGGCGTAGGGACAGGGACAACACCATATATTTT. Protein: CASSPVRRRDRDNTIYF.

The V and J genes are TRBV7-3 and TRBJ2-3; 7 bases are shared with TRBD1. V shed 1 base and J 4 bases; nucleotides not matched to a gene: 5. The CDR3 has 15 amino acids. Germline-derived CDR1 and CDR2 are SGHTA and FQGTGA. The CDR3 reads CASSLRQGGADTQYF. In DNA form, the CDR3 reads TGTGCCAGCAGCTTAAGACAGGGTGGGGCAGATACGCAGTATTTT.

This chain uses TRBV11-2 with TRBJ1-1; no clear D gene. The V end lost 2 bases, the J end lost 2 bases, and 6 bases lay between the germline ends. The germline V gene encodes CDR1 SGHAT and CDR2 FQNNGV. CDR3 length: 13 residues. CDR3 loop: CASSLTDNTEAFF. CDR3 sequence (DNA): TGTGCCAGCAGCTTAACAGATAACACTGAAGCTTTCTTT.

The chain recombines TRBV19 with TRBJ2-2, with a weak D call TRBD2 (5 bases). Looked up from germline, CDR1 is LNHDA and CDR2 is SQIVND (reference sequence). The CDR3 consists of 14 residues. Between the trimmed V and J ends, which lost 10 bases and 3 bases, there was a span of 15 bases. DNA for the CDR3: TGTGCCACTCAACCGGGGATTTACACCGGGGAGCTGTTTTTT. Its translation is CATQPGIYTGELFF.

The chain couples TRBV19 to TRBJ1-1; 7 positions match TRBD1. Losses at the gene ends were 6 bases for V and 4 bases for J; bases not matched to a gene: 14. Germline CDR1 LNHDA, CDR2 SQIVND (reference sequence). This CDR3 comprises 16 residues. The CDR3 nucleotides read TGTGCCAGTAGCCGTCAGGGGGGCGTTTTTGGCACTGAAGCTTTCTTT. This sequence encodes CASSRQGGVFGTEAFF.

Only a few counts were recorded for this clone. The V call is TRBV9, the J call TRBJ2-3; perhaps TRBD1 as D (5 bases). CDR1 SGDLS and CDR2 YYNGEE come from the germline V gene. V shed 8 bases and J shed 2 bases, with 12 bases lying between them. The CDR3 contains 13 residues. The CDR3 DNA is TGTGCCAGTACGGACACCACCACAGATACGCAGTATTTT. Translation gives CASTDTTTDTQYF.

The chain has TRBV29-1 and TRBJ1-4; D is undetermined. The germline V and J ends were trimmed by 3 bases and 8 bases, with 4 bases remaining between them. This CDR3 is built from 10 residues. Germline V gene lookup returns CDR1 SQVTM and CDR2 ANQGSEA. CDR3 sequence reads: CSVEEEKLFF. The CDR3 DNA is TGCAGCGTTGAGGAGGAAAAACTGTTTTTT.

In regard to this clone: Other DNA sequences in the same sample also yield this CDR3. The chain links TRBV5-1 to TRBJ2-5; TRBD1 aligns across 7 bases. Germline V gene lookup returns CDR1 SGHRS and CDR2 YFSETQ. CDR3 size: 14 residues. The junction had 12 bases not matched to a gene; V was cut back by 8 bases and J by 5 bases. CDR3 in DNA: TGCGCCAGTTCGACAGGGCAGGGCCGGGAGACCCAGTACTTC. Protein product: CASSTGQGRETQYF.

In its sample, this clone was seen a few times. V gene TRBV9 combines with J gene TRBJ2-1, with D tentatively TRBD2 (5 bases). Looked up from germline, CDR1 is SGDLS and CDR2 is YYNGEE. The V end lost 3 bases, the J end lost 0 bases, and 25 bases lay between the germline ends. The CDR3 extends over 20 amino acids. The CDR3 DNA sequence: TGTGCCAGCAGCGCGTGGAGGATTCCGGCATCCAAGCACTCCTACAATGAGCAGTTCTTC. Amino acids: CASSAWRIPASKHSYNEQFF.

The V gene is TRBV5-1, the J gene TRBJ2-2; possible D gene TRBD2, 5 bases. Between the trimmed V and J ends, which lost 4 bases and 0 bases, there was a span of 13 bases. CDR3 size: 16 residues. Germline V gene sequence: CDR1 SGHRS, CDR2 YFSETQ. The CDR3: CASSPFEAANTGELFF. DNA for the CDR3: TGCGCCAGCAGCCCTTTCGAAGCGGCGAACACCGGGGAGCTGTTTTTT. The whole variable domain, remainder taken from reference TRBV5-1 and TRBJ2-2, is KAGVTQTPRYLIKTRGQQVTLSCSPISGHRSVSWYQQTPGQGLQFLFEYFSETQRNKGNFPGRFSGRQFSNSRSEMNVSTLELGDSALYLCASSPFEAANTGELFFGEGSRLTVL.

The chain recombines TRBV11-2 with TRBJ2-5; TRBD2 aligns across 7 bases. There are 13 residues in the CDR3. CDR1 SGHAT and CDR2 FQNNGV come from the germline V gene. Trimming removed 5 bases from V and 2 bases from J; junction bases left unmatched: 2. The CDR3: CASSRGDQETQYF. The DNA for the CDR3 is TGTGCCAGCAGCCGGGGGGATCAAGAGACCCAGTACTTC. The full variable domain, its missing parts supplied by reference TRBV11-2 and TRBJ2-5, is EAGVAQSPRYKIIEKRQSVAFWCNPISGHATLYWYQQILGQGPKLLIQFQNNGVVDDSQLPKDRFSAERLKGVDSTLKIQPAKLEDSAVYLCASSRGDQETQYFGPGTRLLVL.

The V gene is TRBV28, the J gene TRBJ2-7; unclear D gene. The CDR3 has 12 residues. Germline CDR1 reads MDHEN; CDR2 reads SYDVKM. V lost 2 bases to trimming and J lost 3 bases, with 5 bases between them. CDR3 coding DNA: TGTGCCAGCAGTTTAACTCTCTACGAGCAGTACTTC. As protein: CASSLTLYEQYF.

The chain couples TRBV28 to TRBJ2-7, with D perhaps TRBD1 (6 bases). V lost 3 bases, J lost 2 bases, and 23 bases lay in between. The germline V gene has CDR1 MDHEN and CDR2 SYDVKM. CDR3 length: 18 residues. CDR3 bases: TGTGCCAGCAGTTTGGTGCGGCAGGGGCGGGTGGCACCCTACGAGCAGTACTTC. Protein product: CASSLVRQGRVAPYEQYF.

This clone appeared a single time. The V call is TRBV6-4, the J call TRBJ1-2; no definite D call. CDR1 is MRHNA and CDR2 is SNTAGT in the germline V gene. This CDR3 spans 13 amino acids. V was trimmed by 2 bases and J by 7 bases, leaving 11 bases between them. In nucleotides, the CDR3 is TGTGCCAGCAGTGACGAACTCCCCGCTGGCTACACCTTC. As protein: CASSDELPAGYTF.